A single T cell receptor (beta chain) is shown here with its context. Its antigen has not been determined. Within one base of it there is no much larger clone, and no base qualities were kept. V has 0 bases trimmed and J has 9 bases trimmed; junction bases matching no gene number 5. Inclusive of the bounding cysteine and phenylalanine, the CDR3 is 14 residues long. Here the CDR3 DNA is all that survives: 42 bases in frame from base 1. As encoded in the germline V gene, CDR1 is SGDLS while CDR2 is YYNGEE. These data belong to a study of post-analysis software for immune sequencing data (dated by TCRdb to between 2015 and 2016). Study-level background: The recorded disease courses included relapsing-remitting, secondary progressive and progressive-relapsing multiple sclerosis, and some patients had no subtype annotation. Patient repertoires were compared against around twelve previously published healthy control repertoires from donors aged about 6 to 25 years. A subset of samples was prepared in parallel using single-end sample barcoding, then pooled and co-amplified after Illumina adapter ligation. The paper's findings and limits, for the study overall: Several TRBV segments, including TRBV5-6, TRBV5-1 and TRBV20-1, were significantly more frequent in patients than controls. Compared with controls, multiple sclerosis patients had significantly lower normalized Chao1 diversity, a finding suggesting substantial peripheral T-cell clonal expansion. The multiple sclerosis patient group was slightly younger than the control group. When samples were clustered directly using the F measure, samples prepared in the same batch co-clustered strongly, which prompted a batch-effect correction.

TCR beta repertoires were profiled from peripheral blood of over 10 young patients with multiple sclerosis to demonstrate the VDJtools post-analysis software. The multiple sclerosis patients were children and adolescents between roughly 6 and 16 years of age. The library was built by means of PCR. For sequencing, an Illumina HiSeq 2500 was employed. To reduce PCR and sequencing biases, unique molecular identifiers were incorporated into the TCR beta cDNA libraries. Per 1 to 10 million input T cells, roughly 500,000 cDNA molecules were obtained, such that each molecule approximated one T cell. The patient libraries were prepared and sequenced using the same protocol as the earlier healthy control dataset. Samples belonging to the same batch were prepared together, multiplexed and sequenced on a shared HiSeq lane. On the authors' methods: Raw barcoded reads were processed with MIGEC, and single-read molecular identifier groups were discarded before consensus assembly and CDR3 extraction. VDJtools was used for post-analysis of the clonotype tables, with diversity normalized by down-sampling every dataset to the smallest sample size. Repertoire overlap clustering matched CDR3 amino acid but not nucleotide sequences to correct batch-related cross-sample contamination. The public sequencing data were trimmed at Q25 with fastp and processed into clonotypes with MiXCR by TCRdb, which kept only in-frame beta chains. Merged by CDR3 protein, the rows form single entries marked with the most common genes and DNA. The V and J calls were determined by TCRdb, not by the authors. The sample has under 650,000 distinct CDR3 sequences on record, 44% of them singletons. The top ten constitute roughly 1.7% of the sample.

Sequencing was performed on blood. This chain is built from TRBV9 and TRBJ2-1; 8 bases in the middle match TRBD2. The sequence was collected from a girl aged 10 to 17 with multiple sclerosis. The CDR3 region reads CASSVGAGAGEQFF. The nucleotides read TGTGCCAGCAGCGTAGGAGCGGGAGCCGGTGAGCAGTTCTTC.